This TCR beta chain originates from a study of long-term antiretroviral therapy in people with HIV. This clone was detected once. The germline gives CDR1 KGHSH, CDR2 LQKENI. V shed 2 bases and J shed 7 bases, with 5 bases lying between them. The CDR3 runs 12 residues. At survey level, the immunoSEQ assay was run in its v3.0 version. Produced via immunoSEQ multiplex PCR; TCRdb's table is partial and in-frame only. This sample has approximately 20,000 clones, with approximately 82% found just once. This specimen consisted of unsorted PBMCs, obtained 0.5 years after starting antiretroviral therapy. The chain is built from TRBV18 and TRBJ2-2, with a tentative D call TRBD2 (5 bases). The TCR sequence derives from a man aged 18 to 30 with HIV. CDR3 region: CASSPGSGELFF. CDR3 DNA: TGTGCCAGCTCACCAGGGAGCGGGGAGCTGTTTTTT.